The 9 T cell receptor beta chains in this list originate from one sample, sequenced in a study of blood T cell repertoires in COVID-19. This table comes from immunoSEQ multiplex PCR, and its TCRdb copy is limited to in-frame clones, with some not included. The table includes some 100,000 clones, about 74% detected once. Sequencing used peripheral blood. All receptors come from a man in his 70s with COVID-19, enrolled during active disease.

J is TRBJ2-1 and V is TRBV18; no clear D. Trimming took off 4 bases at V and 3 bases at J, with 13 bases between the two ends. The CDR3 extends over 15 amino acids. Germline V gene sequence: CDR1 KGHSH, CDR2 LQKENI. The CDR3, as DNA: TGTGCCAGCTCACTATTAGCCTACAACTACAATGAGCAGTTCTTC. This sequence encodes CASSLLAYNYNEQFF.

The chain has TRBV10-3 and TRBJ2-7, with 11 bases aligning to TRBD1. CDR1 and CDR2 (germline): ENHRY, SYGVKD. The CDR3 loop spans 15 amino acids. V lost 6 bases, J lost 7 bases, and 11 bases stayed unmatched. In DNA, the CDR3 is TGTGCCATCAGGGACCGGGACAGGGGGGTTTTGGAGCAGTACTTC. Amino acids: CAIRDRDRGVLEQYF.

The chain carries TRBV7-9 and TRBJ1-1; perhaps TRBD1 as D (6 bases). V shed 2 bases and J shed 2 bases, with 9 bases lying between them. This CDR3 region has 14 residues. Per the germline V gene, CDR1 is SEHNR and CDR2 is FQNEAQ (reference sequence). Here the CDR3 DNA reads TGTGCCAGCAGCTTACGGACAGTAAACACTGAAGCTTTCTTT. This encodes CASSLRTVNTEAFF.

V usage is TRBV30 and J usage is TRBJ1-5; D perhaps matches TRBD1 (5 bases). Germline V CDR1 and CDR2: GTSNPN, SVGIG (reference sequence). CDR3 length: 13 residues. Trimming shortened V by 2 bases and J by 4 bases, and 9 bases separated the two germline ends. DNA for the CDR3: TGTGCCTGGAGTTCCAGGGTTAATCAGCCCCAGCATTTT. Translating it yields CAWSSRVNQPQHF. The full variable domain, its missing parts supplied by reference TRBV30 and TRBJ1-5, is SQTIHQWPATLVQPVGSPLSLECTVEGTSNPNLYWYRQAAGRGLQLLFYSVGIGQISSEVPQNLSASRPQDRQFILSSKKLLLSDSGFYLCAWSSRVNQPQHFGDGTRLSIL.

J is TRBJ2-5 and V is TRBV7-2, with D possibly TRBD2 on 5 matching bases. The CDR3 spans 15 residues. V shed 4 bases and J shed 3 bases, with 15 bases lying between them. Germline V gene lookup returns CDR1 SGHTA and CDR2 FQGNSA. DNA of the CDR3: TGTGCCAGCAGCTCCTCCGGGGTCCCCAAAGAGACCCAGTACTTC. This translates into CASSSSGVPKETQYF.

This clone appeared many times. The chain's CDR3 is CASSQVGWRGSTDTQYF. The CDR3 DNA sequence: TGCGCCAGCAGCCAAGTGGGTTGGCGGGGTAGCACAGATACGCAGTATTTT. The genes are TRBV4-3 and TRBJ2-3; the D gene is possibly TRBD2 (6 bases). This CDR3 region has 17 residues. The germline V gene has CDR1 LGHNA and CDR2 YSLEER. The germline V and J ends were trimmed by 1 base and 0 bases, with 14 bases remaining between them.

This rearrangement joins TRBV3-1 (or the pseudogene TRBV3-2) to TRBJ1-2, with D possibly being TRBD1 (6 bases). The V end was cut by 4 bases, the J end by 3 bases, with 21 bases between. This CDR3 spans 17 amino acids. Per the germline V gene, CDR1 is LGHDT and CDR2 is YNNKEL (reference sequence). CDR3 protein: CASSRLGASRVDYGYTF. DNA of the CDR3: TGTGCCAGCAGCCGCCTGGGGGCCAGTCGGGTCGACTATGGCTACACCTTC.

The rearrangement links TRBV5-1 to TRBJ1-5, with D tentatively TRBD1 (5 bases). Germline CDR1 and CDR2: SGHRS and YFSETQ. V lost 5 bases and J lost 5, with 11 bases in between. The CDR3 is 13 residues long. The DNA for the CDR3 is TGCGCCAGCAGGACAGACCCCGATCAGCCCCAGCATTTT. Translated, it gives CASRTDPDQPQHF.

The chain is built from TRBV19 and TRBJ2-5; TRBD2 might be the D (5 bases). Germline loops: CDR1 LNHDA, CDR2 SQIVND (reference sequence). The CDR3 loop spans 14 amino acids. V lost 4 bases, J lost 4 bases, and 13 bases lay in between. The CDR3: CASSTPGTGETQYF. The CDR3 nucleotides read TGTGCCAGTAGTACCCCGGGAACGGGAGAGACCCAGTACTTC.